This T cell receptor (beta chain) is drawn from a study of regulatory T cells in long-lasting Graves disease (dated by TCRdb to the early 2020s). A note on the overall study: Antithyroid drugs had been taken for less than 3 months by newly diagnosed Graves' disease patients. Patients with persistent Graves' disease were compared with patients with newly diagnosed Graves' disease using TCR sequencing and RNA sequencing of peripheral blood. The study took place in China and was registered as a clinical trial. TCR sequencing covered around 13 persistent and 20 or so newly diagnosed Graves' disease patients, some 33 samples in total.

This clonotype was observed a handful of times. Its antigen is currently not known. No much larger clonotype is one base removed from it; base qualities were not supplied. Interpreted using the paper, the time point label stands for: newly diagnosed GD, antithyroid drugs for less than 3 months. RNA was extracted from PBMCs in TRIzol for both TCR sequencing and RNA sequencing. The diagnosis of Graves' disease followed American Thyroid Association guidelines. Patients for the study were recruited at an endocrinology department in Xi'an, China. Each patient gave 8.5 to 9.5 milliliters of peripheral blood, collected in an EDTA anticoagulant tube. PBMCs were isolated by Ficoll Paque Plus density gradient separation without further T cell sorting. An Agilent 2100 Bioanalyzer and agarose gel were used to check RNA quality, while a NanoDrop 2000 measured RNA concentration. Broader findings and caveats from the paper: Only the TCR beta chain was sequenced and analyzed. Only peripheral blood was studied, because thyroid tissue, the primary lesion, was inaccessible. Lower TCR Shannon entropy and fewer highly expanded clones were observed in persistent Graves' disease patients than in newly diagnosed patients, which suggested clonal expansion. The authors acknowledged the small sample size as a limitation that may reduce accuracy. Preferential use of TRBV28, TRBJ1-2 and TRBJ2-5 was observed in persistent disease, whereas TRBV20-1 and TRBJ2-1 were favored in newly diagnosed disease. More public clonotypes were shared among persistent patients (roughly 3,000) than among newly diagnosed patients (966).

The library was built by means of multiplex PCR. Instrument used: Illumina HiSeq 4000. CDR3 regions were amplified by Arm-PCR with iRepertoire HTBI primers to construct TCR beta libraries. Before sequencing, the PCR products went through gel purification. Turning to the authors' computational methods: A total of fewer than 70 TRBV and under 15 TRBJ segments were identified across samples and were used for gene usage analysis of CDR3 amino acid clonotypes. Filtered high-quality paired reads were merged into contigs using COPE and FqMerger. Contigs were aligned with BLAST to IMGT TRBV, TRBD and TRBJ reference genes, and CDR3 was defined per IMGT. Any clonotype with a frequency above 0.1% was counted as a highly expanded clone. Shannon entropy was used to measure repertoire diversity, and the Gini coefficient was used to measure V-J evenness. Public clonotypes were defined as clonotypes shared by more than one individual. TCRdb trimmed the raw reads at Q25, called clones with MiXCR and kept productive beta chains. All rows with the same CDR3 protein become a single entry with the most common DNA and genes. The V and J calls shown here were made by TCRdb, not taken from the authors' results. A total of 420,000 or so distinct CDR3 sequences appear in this sample, about 17% of them only once. The ten biggest clones cover around 23% of the sample.

The germline V gene yields KGHDR for CDR1 and SFDVKD for CDR2. The germline V end is reduced by 0 bases and the J end by 9 bases; junction bases left unmatched: 6. The CDR3 numbers 15 residues from cysteine through phenylalanine. The sequence is cut down to CDR3 DNA, 45 bases in frame from base 1. This same sample was also part of a study on T cells in Graves' hyperthyroidism and ophthalmopathy. Taken from the second paper: Graves' hyperthyroidism was defined as stable when no progression to ophthalmopathy occurred over 18 months of follow-up. Hyperthyroidism patients were newly diagnosed, with disease duration under 2 months, and aged 18 to 65 years. The study excluded patients with uncontrolled infections, other autoimmune diseases, pregnancy or lactation. Diagnoses were based on clinical symptoms, serum thyroxine and TRAb, thyroid ultrasound and orbital computed tomography. The TCR CDR3 was subjected to a first round of RT-PCR using the HTBI primer set and the Qiagen OneStep RT-PCR kit. Most expanded thyroid clonotypes (frequency above 0.001) were also detected in blood, a finding suggesting that blood repertoires may reflect thyroid immune responses. Ophthalmopathy was separated from stable hyperthyroidism by a 13 V-J signature model, with approximately 85% sensitivity and roughly 84% specificity obtained in cross-validation and 80%/75% obtained in testing. During validation, the model predicted progression to ophthalmopathy a median of approximately 7 months ahead of onset, with almost 71% sensitivity and 72.22% specificity. TCR V-J signatures able to tell the groups apart were searched for in a discovery cohort of 90 to 100 patients, of whom fewer than 45 had Graves' ophthalmopathy and around 58 had stable Graves' hyperthyroidism. Prospective prediction of ophthalmopathy was tested in an independent validation cohort consisting of fewer than 20 hyperthyroidism patients and around 16 patients who later progressed to ophthalmopathy. The 100 discovery patients were randomly split 7:3 into training and test sets. In more than 5 Graves' hyperthyroidism patients, the study also compared T-cell repertoires from thyroid tissue with T-cell repertoires from blood. Once sampling was done, hyperthyroidism patients were given methimazole at a starting dose of 30 mg daily, whereas ophthalmopathy patients were given high-dose intravenous methylprednisolone. Libraries were constructed in a second round of multiplex PCR, after which size selection and purification were performed. Paired-end sequencing of the libraries was performed with 100 bp reads on an Illumina HiSeq2000. Raw data were processed with SOAPnuke, discarding reads with adapters, uncalled bases, mean Phred below 15, or no exact constant-primer or identifier match. COPE v1.2.5 was used to merge the high-quality paired reads, and each unique nucleotide sequence was defined as a clonotype. MiTCR v1.1 was used to align clonotypes to the IMGT TRBV, TRBD and TRBJ reference segments. The analysis included only V-J combinations with a frequency above 0.0001, which together covered roughly 99% of the repertoires. The TCS score was defined as F50 (clonal expansion) divided by E x V (chaos), with BLOSUM62-based TCRdist calculated between CDR3 peptides within each V-J. Welch's t-statistics and random forest reduced some 510 V-J features to about 12, which were used in a naive Bayes classifier (R e1071). No statistical method was used to set the sample size in advance, and investigators knew the group allocation. The paper describes TCR Vbeta CDR3 sequencing of more than 120 peripheral blood samples, made up of about 40 ophthalmopathy patients, 70 to 75 hyperthyroidism patients and 17 progressor patients.

Sequencing used peripheral blood mononuclear cells (PBMCs), obtained at new diagnosis, from a patient treated with antithyroid drugs. This receptor was taken from a woman younger than 30 with Graves disease. Donor details come from another sample of the same person, matched by shared clones. The chain uses TRBV24-1 and TRBJ2-1; TRBD2 fits 8 bases in the junction. The base sequence is TGTGCCACCAGTGATTTGCGGGTCGGGAGGGGTGAGCAGTTCTTC. It is translated as CATSDLRVGRGEQFF.